Following are 16 T cell receptor beta chains from one sample sequenced in a study of CD8 T cells in Susac syndrome. Random hexamers primed reverse transcription of about 0.45 to 1 ug RNA. In TCRdb, the immunoSEQ multiplex PCR reads were re-called with MiXCR into one record per CDR3 protein. Among fewer than 200,000 distinct CDR3 sequences listed, roughly 94% were seen once. The sample taken for sequencing was CD4+ T cells from PBMCs. These TCRs come from a human donor with Susac syndrome.

This clonotype was picked up one time. V is TRBV12-3 or TRBV12-4 and J is TRBJ2-6; D gene unclear. The CDR3 is 16 amino acids. The V end lost 0 bases, the J end lost 2 bases, and 8 bases lay between the germline ends. CDR3 sequence (DNA): TGTGCCAGCAGTTTAGCGTCGGCTACTGGGGCCAACGTCCTGACTTTC. This encodes CASSLASATGANVLTF.

The chain has TRBV29-1 and TRBJ2-3, with TRBD2 identical over 8 bases. Germline V gene data show CDR1 as SQVTM and CDR2 as ANQGSEA. V lost 4 bases to trimming and J lost 6 bases; unmatched junction nucleotides: 6. The CDR3 has 13 amino acids. CDR3 residues: CSVVGGTRDTQYF. The CDR3 DNA follows: TGCAGCGTTGTGGGAGGGACTAGGGATACGCAGTATTTT.

The rearrangement uses TRBV6-2 or TRBV6-3 and TRBJ2-1; the D is unclear. V gave up 7 bases and J gave up 9 bases, with 13 bases separating them. Germline CDR1 and CDR2: MNHEY and SVGEGT. The CDR3 loop spans 12 amino acids. The CDR3 DNA sequence: TGTGCCAGCAAGAATCTCGGTTTTGAGCAGTTCTTC. This encodes CASKNLGFEQFF.

In its sample, this clonotype was seen once. Compared with germline, one end of the junction differs, possibly owing to a read error. V gene TRBV19 combines with J gene TRBJ1-2; 7 nucleotides match TRBD1. The CDR3 spans 12 residues. Germline CDR1 and CDR2: LNHDA and SQIVND (reference sequence). In nucleotides, the CDR3 is TGTGCCAGTAGTATAAACTCAGGGACAGCCTCCTTC. It codes for CASSINSGTASF.

The chain links TRBV5-8 to TRBJ2-7, with 7 positions matching TRBD1. This CDR3 region has 15 residues. V gave up 0 bases and J gave up 2 bases; unmatched junction bases: 5. The germline V gene encodes CDR1 SGHTS and CDR2 YDEGEE. DNA of the CDR3: TGTGCCAGCAGCTTGGGGGGACAGCATACCTACGAGCAGTACTTC. Translating gives CASSLGGQHTYEQYF. The full variable domain, in which reference TRBV5-8 and TRBJ2-7 provide the parts outside the CDR3, is EAGVTQSPTHLIKTRGQQATLRCSPISGHTSVYWYQQALGLGLQFLLWYDEGEERNRGNFPPRFSGRQFPNYSSELNVNALELEDSALYLCASSLGGQHTYEQYFGPGTRLTVT.

V usage is TRBV29-1 and J usage is TRBJ2-7; the match to TRBD1 covers 7 bases. V was clipped by 2 bases and J by 0 bases; unmatched bases: 4. Germline loops: CDR1 SQVTM, CDR2 ANQGSEA. The CDR3 is 14 amino acids. CDR3 sequence: CSVELPGGSYEQYF. CDR3 coding DNA: TGCAGCGTTGAATTACCAGGGGGCTCCTACGAGCAGTACTTC.

The rearrangement uses TRBV11-2 and TRBJ2-2; a possible D gene is TRBD1 (6 bases). The CDR3 spans 15 residues. V was shortened by 5 bases and J by 1 base, with 11 bases between the two germline ends. Per the germline V gene, CDR1 is SGHAT and CDR2 is FQNNGV. Here the CDR3 DNA reads TGTGCCAGCAGCCCCAGGGGTCAGAACACCGGGGAGCTGTTTTTT. Its protein is CASSPRGQNTGELFF.

The chain uses TRBV9 and TRBJ1-1, with unresolved D. Germline assignment: CDR1 SGDLS and CDR2 YYNGEE. The length of the CDR3 is 13 residues. Trimming left V 2 bases short and J 2 bases short, with 7 bases between. The CDR3 region is CASSVDINTEAFF. The CDR3 region has the DNA TGTGCCAGCAGCGTTGACATTAACACTGAAGCTTTCTTT.

The V call is TRBV3-1, the J call TRBJ1-6, with D unresolved. Trimming shortened V by 4 bases and J by 7 bases, and 17 bases separated the two germline ends. The CDR3 has 16 amino acids. The V gene's germline CDR1 is LGHDT and CDR2 YNNKEL (reference sequence). For the CDR3, the DNA is TGTGCCAGCAGCCCGCTCGGGCAGGCGCTGAATTCACCCCTCCACTTT. This gives the protein CASSPLGQALNSPLHF.

The chain employs TRBV7-9 and TRBJ2-3, with D uncertain. Germline V CDR1 and CDR2: SEHNR, FQNEAQ (reference sequence). The CDR3 contains 14 residues. V lost 5 bases, J lost 6 bases, and 15 bases lay in between. The CDR3 sequence is CASSPEGIGDTQYF. DNA of the CDR3: TGTGCCAGCAGCCCCGAAGGCATCGGGGATACGCAGTATTTT.

The chain has TRBV18 and TRBJ2-7; possibly TRBD1 for D (6 bases). The CDR3 consists of 15 residues. Per the germline V gene, CDR1 is KGHSH and CDR2 is LQKENI. With 3 bases removed from V and 3 bases from J, the gap between germline ends came to 15 bases. The DNA for the CDR3 is TGTGCCAGCTCACCTAGCCGGGACAACTTCTACGAGCAGTACTTC. This translates into CASSPSRDNFYEQYF.

This chain links TRBV20-1 with TRBJ2-1; TRBD1 agrees at 7 bases. The length of the CDR3 is 15 residues. Germline values: CDR1 DFQATT, CDR2 SNEGSKA (reference sequence). The V gene end was trimmed by 4 bases and the J gene end by 6 bases; junction bases not matched to a gene: 12. The DNA of the CDR3 is TGCAGTGCTATCGCATTCCTGGGACAGTCCAATGAGCAGTTCTTC. Translation: CSAIAFLGQSNEQFF.

The chain uses TRBV20-1 and TRBJ2-7, with 8 bases identical to TRBD2. Germline CDR1 DFQATT, CDR2 SNEGSKA (reference sequence). Losses at the gene ends were 3 bases for V and 5 bases for J; bases not matched to a gene: 9. CDR3 length: 14 residues. The CDR3: CSASSRGGKDEQYF. In DNA form, the CDR3 reads TGCAGTGCTAGCAGCCGGGGGGGCAAGGACGAGCAGTACTTC.

This sequence joins TRBV20-1 and TRBJ2-5; 10 bases match TRBD1. Germline V CDR1 and CDR2: DFQATT, SNEGSKA (reference sequence). With V trimmed by 3 bases and J by 4 bases, 8 bases remained unmatched. CDR3 size: 15 residues. Here the CDR3 DNA reads TGCAGTGCTAGCGAGGGGGGACAGGGGCGAGAGACCCAGTACTTC. Translating it yields CSASEGGQGRETQYF.

This rearrangement joins TRBV6-5 to TRBJ1-1; TRBD1 might be the D (5 bases). CDR1 MNHEY and CDR2 SVGAGI come from the germline V gene. The CDR3 is 14 residues long. V gave up 4 bases and J gave up 1 base, with 10 bases separating them. The CDR3 sequence: CASSSGGTNTEAFF. CDR3 nucleotide sequence: TGTGCCAGCAGTTCGGGGGGGACGAACACTGAAGCTTTCTTT.

The chain carries TRBV3-1 and TRBJ2-1; 8 nucleotides agree with TRBD2. The germline V gene has CDR1 LGHDT and CDR2 YNNKEL (reference sequence). The length of the CDR3 is 15 residues. The V and J ends lost 1 base and 10 bases, in that order; junction bases with no gene match: 9. The CDR3 sequence is CASSQGAGELGEQFF. CDR3 nucleotides: TGTGCCAGCAGCCAAGGAGCGGGGGAACTGGGGGAGCAGTTCTTC.